This T cell receptor (beta chain) emerged from a study of cytomegalovirus exposure and HLA in healthy donors listed by TCRdb under 2017. Regarding the research as a whole: An earlier analysis of several hundred of the donors reported 276 Gb of sequence data and 95 million to 120 million unique TCR beta sequences obtained from around 180 million T cells. An early release that covered roughly 600 HLA-typed donors contained about 300 gigabases of sequencing data and about 93 million unique TCR sequences. Among the roughly 400 genotyped donors, around 79% belonged to the genetic ancestry cluster associated with self-reported Caucasian donors. The study aimed to test whether signatures of past pathogen exposure could be identified by cataloging public T cell receptors. The study profiled the T cell repertoires of some 610 subjects by immunosequencing and related them to cytomegalovirus serostatus. A separate validation cohort of approximately 120 different subjects was used in addition to the roughly 670-subject first cohort. To predict cytomegalovirus infection status, the study combined high-throughput TCR immunosequencing, statistical association of individual TCRs with disease status, and machine learning. In a later analysis, previously published TCR beta repertoires from some 640 donors were re-analyzed and high-resolution HLA genotyping was added so that TCR occurrence patterns could be studied. Rather than using new phenotypic data, the later analysis identified candidate immune exposures from TCR beta sequences and from how often those sequences occurred across donors. To decide whether each TCR beta V gene segment behaved as functional or pseudogenic, an earlier analysis of nearly 600 of the donors relied on high-throughput TCR beta sequencing. Alongside the repertoire data, information on donor age, sex, ethnicity and CMV serostatus was compiled. A later genetic analysis took genome-wide SNP genotypes for about 65% of the 666 donors and used that subset as a discovery cohort. Every discovery cohort repertoire had been produced on one sequencing platform. HLA typing covered class I and class II loci at four-digit resolution. Typing coverage differed by locus: A, B, C, DRB1 and DQB1 were typed in roughly 620-640 donors, DQA1 in about 510, DPA1 in some 610, and DPB1 in 472. Roughly 5 DR-DQ haplotypes were handled as single units for association and clustering, since linkage in the cohort was strong. Across 300 to 500 genotyped donors of the cohort, an average of approximately 240,000 unique TCR beta nucleotide sequences per donor were sequenced, and roughly 18% of those sequences were non-productive. Study-wide findings and limitations: A few of the identified cytomegalovirus-associated TCR beta chains were confirmed in vitro to be specific for cytomegalovirus antigens. Most TCR sequences were seen in very few donors, while some public TCRs were found in many individuals. In the study, roughly 160 TCR beta chains were listed as associated with cytomegalovirus. Correlated functional status among segregating V segments might reflect linkage disequilibrium, but an unknown experimental factor could not be ruled out. In a later genetic analysis, fewer N-insertions in productive TCRs were reported among donors in an Asian-associated ancestry cluster than the approximately 670-donor mean. In a later genetic analysis, a missense DCLRE1C variant was associated with V-gene and J-gene trimming of TCR beta chains, and the association was replicated in an independent cohort. According to a later analysis, most CMV-associated TCR beta chains appeared to be HLA-restricted, and the HLA associations seemed to be driven largely by CMV exposure. The sequencing pipeline was judged likely to have produced a cluster of highly shared sequence variants as a technical artifact. Because counts were too low, 15 to 20 rarely observed V segments, including chromosome 9 orphons, were excluded from the earlier analysis of some 590 of the donors. It was suggested by the authors that the approach could potentially be generalized to other disease states and immunological phenotypes. CMV serostatus was the only immune exposure information available for the cohort. Roughly uniform sequencing depth across donors was assumed in presence/absence analyses, although this assumption may not hold. According to a later analysis, TCR association rates differed among HLA loci, with DRB1 alleles showing the most associated TCRs and HLA-C alleles showing the fewest. Because the 87-base-pair reads could not distinguish some IMGT-functional V segments, including TRBV6-2 and TRBV6-3, those segments were excluded. In a later analysis, HLA-associated TCR beta chains were found to be more clonally expanded and to have lower generation probabilities than equally common non-associated chains. A further reported finding was that TCR beta sequences accurately predicted the HLA-A and HLA-B alleles for most subjects in the first cohort. Cytomegalovirus status was reported to be diagnosed by the classifier with high specificity and sensitivity in both the original and validation cohorts. Specific HLA alleles were associated with roughly 17,000 TCR beta sequences at a false discovery rate of 0.05 in a later analysis. Only TCR beta chains were sequenced in this cohort, and the absence of alpha or paired-chain data limited detectable features. Because HLA typing was missing for some donors at each locus, association tests included only the typed subset. Assigning TCR associations to individual alleles was difficult when HLA alleles, especially DR and DQ, strongly co-occurred. In an earlier analysis of 587 of the donors, most TCR beta V segments appeared in productive rearrangements about 90% or about 30% of the time, broadly matching IMGT annotations. A later analysis reported that several top co-occurrence clusters appeared linked to parvovirus B19, influenza, CMV and Epstein-Barr virus.

This clone was found once. The specificity of this receptor is unknown. Per-nucleotide qualities are absent, and no much larger clonotype sits a single base away. Spanning cysteine to phenylalanine, the CDR3 consists of 15 amino acids. The kept DNA is CDR3 alone, 45 bases in frame from the first base. Trimming removed 7 bases from V and 2 bases from J, leaving 14 bases between the germline ends. The germline V gene yields SNHLY for CDR1 and FYNNEI for CDR2. Receptors were amplified or captured by the immunoSEQ multiplex PCR assay. The multiplex PCR relied on a mix of 60 forward primers for TCR Vbeta segments and 13 reverse primers for TCR Jbeta segments. The CDR3 region of rearranged TCR beta genes was amplified from genomic DNA with a multiplex PCR assay. The Illumina HiSeq System was used to sequence the amplified TCR beta libraries as 87-base-pair reads. The study's processing was this. In a later analysis, 77 million or so unique TCR beta chains were counted across the roughly 670 repertoires, and around 11 million of these chains were shared by at least two donors. Raw reads were error-corrected and collapsed into unique sequences with a nearest-neighbor algorithm that merged closely related sequences to remove PCR and sequencing errors. CDR3 sequences were aligned to IMGT reference sequences to assign V, D and J gene segments. Each retained sequence needed at least a six-nucleotide match to both a V gene segment and a J gene segment. Rearrangements were classified as productive when the CDR3 lacked stop codons and remained in frame with V and J, and all other rearrangements were classified as non-productive. CDR3 was defined according to IMGT convention as the region running from the second conserved V-encoded cysteine to the conserved J-encoded phenylalanine. The earlier analysis of 587 of the donors excluded sequences that lacked an unambiguous match to a single V gene segment. An earlier analysis of over 450 of the donors classified V segments as functional when productive rearrangements were above 56.7% and as segregating when the standard deviation between donors was above 5%. A statistical classification framework was developed to diagnose cytomegalovirus status using the catalog of TCR beta chain sequences. In a later analysis, TCR nucleotide sequences were compared against IMGT/GENE-DB human TR gene sequences so that V and J genes could be assigned. In a later analysis, CDR3 sequences and most-parsimonious VDJ recombination scenarios were assigned using the TCRdist pipeline. In a later analysis, each TCR beta chain was defined by its CDR3 amino acid sequence together with its V-gene family, and reads lacking a unique V-gene family were excluded. As a way to deal with suspected cross-contamination and a sequencing artifact, a later analysis dropped 450 to 700 nucleotide sequences that were highly shared and had low generation probability. For each public chain, a later analysis derived a clonal expansion index from normalized ranks of inferred template counts within each repertoire. Generation probabilities in a later analysis came from a VDJ recombination model fitted to out-of-frame rearrangements, and those results were checked against IGoR. Hypergeometric tests were used in a later analysis to score TCR-TCR, TCR-HLA and TCR-CMV co-occurrence, with a repertoire-size bias correction applied to the TCR pairs. A later analysis estimated false discovery rates by permuting HLA or CMV assignments 20 times. In a later analysis, co-occurring TCRs were grouped using DBSCAN, with TCRdist sequence similarity added in when clustering inside HLA-allele-positive subsets. Co-occurrence clustering excluded repertoires with fewer than 30,000 or more than 120,000 public chains, plus five with anomalous nucleotide sharing. TCRdb carries this immuneACCESS record with in-frame sequences only. Its versions omit some clonotypes, under half of them owing to an unresolved V gene in the studies checked, with the rest unexplained. Clonal size and the V and J genes are those of that table, whereas D and trimming came from the DNA. This sample lists some 140,000 clones; 60% to 80% were detected once. Of the sample, around 13% is held by the ten largest clones.

The cohort comprised some 700 healthy bone marrow donors. At the time of sampling, every cohort member was nominally healthy, though immune exposures that went unrecorded were likely present. The donor tested CMV seropositive and was one of the 289 seropositive cohort members. Every donor gave a peripheral blood sample, and the peripheral blood mononuclear cells from that sample were used for TCR beta sequencing. The Qiagen DNeasy Blood Extraction Kit was used to extract genomic DNA from the blood cell samples. Recombination linked TRBV2 to TRBJ1-4; tentative D gene TRBD1, with 5 bases matching. The sequencing sample was made of PBMCs. The clonotype originates from a man aged 25-45 years in good health and CMV-seropositive. The bases are TGTGCCAGCACCCTTCAGGGTTCGACTAATGAAAAACTGTTTTTT. It translates to CASTLQGSTNEKLFF.